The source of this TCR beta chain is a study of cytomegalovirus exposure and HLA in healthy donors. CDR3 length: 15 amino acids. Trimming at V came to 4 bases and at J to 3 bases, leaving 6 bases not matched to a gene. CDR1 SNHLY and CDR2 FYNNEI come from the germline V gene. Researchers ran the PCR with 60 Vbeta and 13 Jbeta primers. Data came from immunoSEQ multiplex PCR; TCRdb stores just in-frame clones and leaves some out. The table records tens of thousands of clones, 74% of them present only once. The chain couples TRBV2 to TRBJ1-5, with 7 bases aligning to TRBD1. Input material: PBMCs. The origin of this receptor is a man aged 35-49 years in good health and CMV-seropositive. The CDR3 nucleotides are TGTGCCAGCAGTGTTTCAGGGGGACTCAATCAGCCCCAGCATTTT. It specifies CASSVSGGLNQPQHF.